Below, 27 T cell receptor beta chains from the same sample are listed, as sequenced in a study of T cell responses to AZD1222 COVID-19 vaccine. Some clones are missing from TCRdb's copy, which holds only in-frame ones; the method was immunoSEQ multiplex PCR. The data hold more than 120,000 clones, with approximately 90% observed a single time. This material consisted of peripheral blood, taken 28 days after the second AZD1222 dose. The receptors shown here come from an adult who received the AZD1222 COVID-19 vaccine.

This clone showed up just once. The chain recombines TRBV29-1 with TRBJ1-1; no clear D gene. The germline CDR1 and CDR2 sequences are SQVTM and ANQGSEA. V lost 5 bases and J lost 4, with 17 bases in between. The CDR3 is 14 amino acids. DNA of the CDR3: TGCAGCGTTACGACCGAGGGAAGGAGCACTGAAGCTTTCTTT. Its translation is CSVTTEGRSTEAFF.

V and J are TRBV25-1 and TRBJ2-3; maybe TRBD2 (6 bases). Germline values: CDR1 MGHDK, CDR2 SYGVNS. V lost 7 bases and J 0 bases, leaving 11 bases between the germline ends. The CDR3 is 14 amino acids. This chain's CDR3 is CASKEGRSTDTQYF. CDR3 bases: TGTGCCAGCAAGGAGGGAAGAAGCACAGATACGCAGTATTTT.

The chain links TRBV29-1 to TRBJ2-7; D may be TRBD1 or TRBD2 (5 bases each). The germline CDR1 and CDR2 sequences are SQVTM and ANQGSEA. V lost 3 bases and J 6 bases, leaving 15 bases between the germline ends. The CDR3 is 13 amino acids. CDR3 bases: TGCAGCGTTGATCCCGGCAGGGCGGGCGAGCAGTACTTC. This codes for CSVDPGRAGEQYF.

In DNA form, the CDR3 reads TGTGCCAGCAGCTTAGATATGACGGGAGTAGGCACTGGGTTCTTC. Translating it yields CASSLDMTGVGTGFF. The chain joins TRBV11-2 to TRBJ2-1; D is possibly TRBD2 (6 bases). The CDR3 sequence is 15 residues long. The V and J ends lost 0 bases and 15 bases respectively, with 21 bases between them. The germline V gene encodes CDR1 SGHAT and CDR2 FQNNGV.

In nucleotides, the CDR3 is TGCGCCAGTAGCCCAAGCGTGGGGGGCCCCCAGCCCCAGCATTTT. Its translation: CASSPSVGGPQPQHF. This chain uses TRBV5-1 with TRBJ1-5, with D maybe TRBD1 (6 bases). The V and J ends lost 8 bases and 7 bases respectively, with 22 bases between them. The CDR3 is 15 residues long. Germline lookup yields CDR1 SGHRS and CDR2 YFSETQ.

The chain joins TRBV20-1 to TRBJ1-5; 8 positions agree with TRBD1. The CDR3 totals 14 residues. Germline lookup yields CDR1 DFQATT and CDR2 SNEGSKA (reference sequence). V dropped 3 bases and J dropped 7; count of bases not matched to a gene: 8. CDR3 loop: CSASSGRGQQPQHF. Written as DNA, the CDR3 is TGCAGTGCTAGTTCTGGCAGGGGGCAACAGCCCCAGCATTTT.

The chain links TRBV3-1 (or the pseudogene TRBV3-2) to TRBJ2-7, with 11 bases matching TRBD1. V lost 6 bases to trimming and J lost 4 bases; unmatched junction nucleotides: 5. CDR3 length equals 14 residues. The V gene's germline CDR1 is LGHDT and CDR2 YNNKEL (reference sequence). For the CDR3, the DNA is TGTGCCAGCAGTTACGGACAGGGGGCATACGAGCAGTACTTC. Translated, it gives CASSYGQGAYEQYF.

This chain links TRBV6-1 with TRBJ2-6, with D possibly being TRBD1 (6 bases). CDR1 and CDR2 (germline): MNHNS, SASEGT. The CDR3 extends over 16 amino acids. Deletions cut 1 base from V and 4 bases from J, with 11 bases between. The chain's CDR3 is CASSEGGGTGANVLTF. Written as DNA, the CDR3 is TGTGCCAGCAGTGAAGGAGGGGGTACCGGGGCCAACGTCCTGACTTTC.

This chain joins TRBV19 and TRBJ1-6; maybe TRBD1 (5 bases). The germline V gene has CDR1 LNHDA and CDR2 SQIVND (reference sequence). This CDR3 contains 14 residues. V gave up 3 bases and J gave up 7 bases, with 10 bases separating them. CDR3 protein: CASSIWDSNSPLHF. The CDR3 nucleotides read TGTGCCAGTAGTATTTGGGACTCCAATTCACCCCTCCACTTT.

This clone was seen only once. The chain recombines TRBV6-5 with TRBJ2-2, with 11 bases matching TRBD1. J lost 8 bases, V lost 5 bases, and 4 bases had no gene match. The germline gives CDR1 MNHEY, CDR2 SVGAGI. The CDR3 has 14 residues. CDR3: CASSPDRGRGELFF. The DNA of the CDR3 is TGTGCCAGCAGTCCGGACAGGGGGCGAGGGGAGCTGTTTTTT.

The chain combines TRBV9 with TRBJ1-2; 9 bases are a match to TRBD1. Germline CDR1 reads SGDLS; CDR2 reads YYNGEE. With V trimmed by 4 bases and J by 6 bases, 10 bases remained unmatched. The CDR3 is 15 amino acids. CDR3 sequence reads: CASSTYNRDRDGYTF. In DNA form, the CDR3 reads TGTGCCAGCAGCACATACAACCGGGACAGGGATGGCTACACCTTC.

This clone came up once. The CDR3 reads CAWSSPYGYTF. As DNA, the CDR3 is TGTGCCTGGAGTTCTCCCTATGGCTACACCTTC. The chain couples TRBV30 to TRBJ1-2; D is ambiguous. CDR1 and CDR2 from the germline V gene are GTSNPN and SVGIG (reference sequence). This CDR3 has 11 residues. V lost 2 bases to trimming and J lost 4 bases, with 5 bases between them.

This clone is a singleton in its sample. The chain combines TRBV7-3 with TRBJ1-4; D call uncertain. Germline-derived CDR1 and CDR2 are SGHTA and FQGTGA. The CDR3 length is 13 residues. V was pared by 5 bases and J by 5 bases, with 9 bases between. The CDR3 region is CASSRRANEKLFF. The CDR3 DNA is TGTGCCAGCAGCCGCCGGGCAAATGAAAAACTGTTTTTT.

This clone is a singleton in its sample. This sequence joins TRBV6-2 or TRBV6-3 and TRBJ1-5; a weak D match, TRBD1 (5 bases). There are 16 residues in the CDR3. V dropped 2 bases and J dropped 3 bases, with 14 bases sitting between them. Germline CDR1 is MNHEY and CDR2 is SVGEGT. The CDR3 region has the DNA TGTGCCAGCAGTTACATCCAGGACAACCTCAATCAGCCCCAGCATTTT. Its translation is CASSYIQDNLNQPQHF.

V and J are TRBV5-8 and TRBJ1-3, with D unclear. CDR3 size: 14 residues. V was shortened by 0 bases and J by 8 bases, with 12 bases between the two germline ends. The germline V gene encodes CDR1 SGHTS and CDR2 YDEGEE. The CDR3 here is CASSLGPRRDTIYF. Here the CDR3 DNA reads TGTGCCAGCAGCTTGGGTCCGCGCCGGGACACCATATATTTT.

This chain's CDR3 is CASSPQGGEKLFF. The CDR3 DNA follows: TGTGCCAGCAGTCCCCAGGGGGGAGAAAAACTGTTTTTT. V gene TRBV28 combines with J gene TRBJ1-4, with 7 nucleotides matching TRBD1. Looked up from germline, CDR1 is MDHEN and CDR2 is SYDVKM. V dropped 5 bases and J dropped 8; count of bases not matched to a gene: 5. The CDR3 runs 13 residues.

This sequence joins TRBV6-2 or TRBV6-3 and TRBJ2-5, with TRBD2 matching 13 bases. Trimming at V came to 3 bases and at J to 4 bases, leaving 8 bases not matched to a gene. Germline-derived CDR1 and CDR2 are MNHEY and SVGEGT. There are 17 residues in the CDR3. CDR3 nucleotide sequence: TGTGCCAGCAGTTATCCACTAGCGGGAGGGCGGGTAGAGACCCAGTACTTC. Its translation: CASSYPLAGGRVETQYF.

V gene TRBV7-3 combines with J gene TRBJ2-1; D remains ambiguous. From germline, CDR1 is SGHTA and CDR2 FQGTGA. This CDR3 contains 15 residues. Trimming removed 3 bases from V and 4 bases from J, with 13 bases in between. The CDR3 loop reads CASSLVAASYNEQFF. In DNA, the CDR3 is TGTGCCAGCAGCTTGGTGGCGGCTTCATACAATGAGCAGTTCTTC.

The V call is TRBV28, the J call TRBJ1-4; D call uncertain. Germline CDR1 MDHEN, CDR2 SYDVKM. The germline V and J ends were trimmed by 2 bases and 10 bases, with 11 bases remaining between them. The CDR3 runs 13 residues. The CDR3 DNA sequence: TGTGCCAGCAGTTTAGGTTCCAGGTCAAAACTGTTTTTT. It yields the protein CASSLGSRSKLFF.

With regard to this clone: This same CDR3 is encoded by further DNA sequences in the sample. The chain couples TRBV27 to TRBJ2-1, with D possibly TRBD2 on 6 matching bases. Trimming stripped 2 bases from V and 0 bases from J, with 8 bases between. CDR1 is MNHEY and CDR2 is SMNVEV in the germline V gene (reference sequence). The CDR3 loop spans 15 amino acids. DNA for the CDR3: TGTGCCAGCAGTTTAAGCGGGTCCTCCTACAATGAGCAGTTCTTC. Translation gives CASSLSGSSYNEQFF.

The chain couples TRBV19 to TRBJ1-5, with a tentative D call TRBD1 (6 bases). CDR3 length equals 14 residues. V dropped 11 bases and J dropped 4 bases, with 18 bases sitting between them. Germline CDR1 is LNHDA and CDR2 is SQIVND (reference sequence). DNA of the CDR3: TGTGCCGCAAGGCGTCAGGGGCCGAATCAGCCCCAGCATTTT. Its translation is CAARRQGPNQPQHF. Variable domain in full (rest from reference TRBV19 and TRBJ1-5): DGGITQSPKYLFRKEGQNVTLSCEQNLNHDAMYWYRQDPGQGLRLIYYSQIVNDFQKGDIAEGYSVSREKKESFPLTVTSAQKNPTAFYLCAARRQGPNQPQHFGDGTRLSIL.

The chain employs TRBV29-1 and TRBJ1-1; D is unresolved. The CDR3 is 14 residues long. Germline values: CDR1 SQVTM, CDR2 ANQGSEA. V dropped 7 bases and J dropped 0 bases, with 15 bases sitting between them. This CDR3 reads CSAPPPGMNTEAFF. Written as DNA, the CDR3 is TGCAGCGCCCCCCCGCCGGGGATGAACACTGAAGCTTTCTTT.

This clone has more than one count but fewer than ten. The chain links TRBV18 to TRBJ1-1; 11 positions match TRBD1. Germline CDR1 and CDR2: KGHSH and LQKENI. CDR3 length: 15 amino acids. J was trimmed by 6 bases and V by 6 bases; bases with no gene match: 9. The CDR3 loop is CASSPPGQGGAEAFF. In DNA, the CDR3 is TGTGCCAGCTCGCCTCCGGGACAGGGGGGGGCTGAAGCTTTCTTT.

This clone has a handful of counts. The chain carries TRBV5-1 and TRBJ2-7; TRBD1 matches 7 bases. There are 12 residues in the CDR3. The junction had 3 bases not matched to a gene; V was cut back by 4 bases and J by 5 bases. CDR1 is SGHRS and CDR2 is YFSETQ in the germline V gene. The CDR3 coding sequence is TGCGCCAGCAGCGCGACAGGGAACGAGCAGTACTTC. It encodes CASSATGNEQYF.

CDR3: CASSQMANTEAFF. The CDR3 nucleotides are TGTGCCAGCAGCCAAATGGCGAACACTGAAGCTTTCTTT. The chain is built from TRBV3-1 (or the pseudogene TRBV3-2) and TRBJ1-1, with D hard to call. Trimming took 2 bases from V and 1 from J, leaving 5 bases between them. Germline assignment: CDR1 LGHDT and CDR2 YNNKEL (reference sequence). The CDR3 runs to 13 residues.

V usage is TRBV5-5 and J usage is TRBJ2-1; D is tentatively TRBD1 or TRBD2 (5 bases each). This CDR3 has 15 amino acids. Germline V gene lookup returns CDR1 SGHKS and CDR2 YYEKEE (reference sequence). The ends were cut back, 5 bases at V and 4 bases at J, with 16 bases in the middle. The CDR3 DNA sequence: TGTGCCAGCAGGGACTTTAGGGACCCATACAATGAGCAGTTCTTC. Protein: CASRDFRDPYNEQFF.

The V call is TRBV27, the J call TRBJ1-1, with D tentatively TRBD1 (6 bases). The CDR3 spans 16 residues. The V gene's germline CDR1 is MNHEY and CDR2 SMNVEV (reference sequence). The germline V and J ends were trimmed by 5 bases and 2 bases, with 18 bases remaining between them. The CDR3 DNA sequence: TGTGCCAGCAGTAACCGGGACACCCGCCGAAACACTGAAGCTTTCTTT. It specifies CASSNRDTRRNTEAFF.